These 24 T cell receptor beta chains were sequenced from one sample in a study of T cell responses to AZD1222 COVID-19 vaccine. Sequencing was performed with immunoSEQ multiplex PCR; in TCRdb, only in-frame clones are kept and a portion is missing. The sample has 95,000 to 150,000 clones, around 93% seen once. Material: peripheral blood, obtained on day 0 of AZD1222 vaccination. The receptors shown here come from an adult in good health.

J is TRBJ2-3 and V is TRBV28, with a possible D match to TRBD1 (6 bases). This CDR3 contains 11 residues. Trimming cost V 10 bases and J 1 base, with 6 bases left between them. Germline CDR1 reads MDHEN; CDR2 reads SYDVKM. The CDR3 here is CATGGTDTQYF. Written as DNA, the CDR3 is TGTGCCACAGGGGGCACAGATACGCAGTATTTT.

V usage is TRBV6-5 and J usage is TRBJ1-5; possible D gene TRBD1, 6 bases. Per the germline V gene, CDR1 is MNHEY and CDR2 is SVGAGI. Trimming took 6 bases from V and 1 from J, leaving 13 bases between them. The CDR3 runs to 15 residues. DNA of the CDR3: TGTGCCAGCAGCGGACAGATATCAAGCAATCAGCCCCAGCATTTT. This codes for CASSGQISSNQPQHF.

V usage is TRBV4-3 and J usage is TRBJ1-6; possible D gene TRBD1, 6 bases. Germline V gives CDR1 LGHNA, CDR2 YSLEER. The length of the CDR3 is 15 residues. Trimming cost V 1 base and J 8 bases, with 12 bases left between them. The DNA for the CDR3 is TGCGCCAGCAGCCAAGCCTCCGAGGGGGATTCACCCCTCCACTTT. Protein sequence: CASSQASEGDSPLHF.

Here the CDR3 DNA reads TGTGCCAGCAGTTCCCACAGATACGAGCAGTACTTC. This encodes CASSSHRYEQYF. The chain links TRBV28 to TRBJ2-7; D gene unclear. The V gene's germline CDR1 is MDHEN and CDR2 SYDVKM. The CDR3 spans 12 residues. V lost 4 bases, J lost 4 bases, and 8 bases lay in between.

The rearrangement links TRBV19 to TRBJ2-1; D is ambiguous. From germline, CDR1 is LNHDA and CDR2 SQIVND (reference sequence). V lost 4 bases and J 0 bases, leaving 7 bases between the germline ends. The CDR3 covers 14 residues. The CDR3 reads CASSTSSSYNEQFF. CDR3 bases: TGTGCCAGTAGTACCAGCAGCTCCTACAATGAGCAGTTCTTC.

The chain recombines TRBV11-2 with TRBJ2-3; D ambiguous. The CDR3 extends over 19 amino acids. Germline V lookup: CDR1 SGHAT, CDR2 FQNNGV. V gave up 5 bases and J gave up 0 bases, with 24 bases separating them. For the CDR3, the DNA is TGTGCCAGCAGCCCCCCATCCGCGCGCAGATTTTATAGCACAGATACGCAGTATTTT. Its protein is CASSPPSARRFYSTDTQYF.

The genes are TRBV12-3 or TRBV12-4 and TRBJ2-7; weak D call: TRBD1 (5 bases). The germline V and J ends were trimmed by 5 bases and 7 bases, with 15 bases remaining between them. This CDR3 contains 13 residues. CDR3 amino acids: CASSPPGKREQYF. The CDR3 DNA reads as TGTGCCAGCAGTCCTCCAGGGAAAAGGGAGCAGTACTTC.

This clone was seen once. The rearrangement uses TRBV7-2 and TRBJ1-6, with no clear D. The CDR3 loop spans 16 amino acids. Germline V gene sequence: CDR1 SGHTA, CDR2 FQGNSA. V was trimmed by 2 bases and J by 6 bases, leaving 14 bases between them. The CDR3 reads CASSLSLGSLNSPLHF. The CDR3 DNA reads TGTGCCAGCAGCTTAAGTCTAGGATCCCTTAATTCACCCCTCCACTTT.

J is TRBJ2-3 and V is TRBV10-1; 12 bases are shared with TRBD2. CDR1 and CDR2 from the germline V gene are WNHNN and SYGVQD (reference sequence). V trimming: 5 bases; J trimming: 6 bases; junction bases outside the gene matches: 12. The CDR3 extends over 17 amino acids. The CDR3 DNA reads as TGCGCCAGCAGTAGGACTAGCGGGACACTTCCAGAGGATACGCAGTATTTT. This encodes CASSRTSGTLPEDTQYF.

The V call is TRBV4-1, the J call TRBJ2-3; D is unresolved. Germline V gives CDR1 MGHRA, CDR2 YSYEKL. The CDR3 is 20 amino acids. The V end lost 0 bases, the J end lost 2 bases, and 24 bases lay between the germline ends. CDR3: CASSQDLRRRVSSSTDTQYF. The DNA for the CDR3 is TGCGCCAGCAGCCAAGATTTGCGCAGACGCGTATCTTCTTCCACAGATACGCAGTATTTT.

V usage is TRBV28 and J usage is TRBJ2-4; weak D call: TRBD1 (6 bases). The CDR3 runs 15 residues. Germline assignment: CDR1 MDHEN and CDR2 SYDVKM. V was pared by 2 bases and J by 4 bases, with 12 bases between. CDR3 loop: CASSLKWTAKNIQYF. DNA for the CDR3: TGTGCCAGCAGTTTAAAATGGACAGCTAAAAACATTCAGTACTTC.

The chain carries TRBV6-5 and TRBJ1-1; possible D gene TRBD1, 5 bases. The CDR3 has 13 amino acids. V lost 3 bases and J lost 7, with 12 bases in between. CDR1 is MNHEY, CDR2 SVGAGI, per germline. This CDR3 is CASSYPGDSEAFF. The CDR3, as DNA: TGTGCCAGCAGTTATCCCGGAGACAGTGAAGCTTTCTTT.

This clone was observed once. This chain joins TRBV27 and TRBJ1-2, with TRBD1 matching 9 bases. V lost 5 bases to trimming and J lost 1 base; unmatched junction nucleotides: 23. The CDR3 contains 21 residues. Germline-derived CDR1 and CDR2 are MNHEY and SMNVEV (reference sequence). CDR3 sequence (DNA): TGTGCCAGCAGTACGAAAGACTTGGGACAGGGTGGAGTACGGGTTAACTATGGCTACACCTTC. Translated, it gives CASSTKDLGQGGVRVNYGYTF.

On this clone: A read error may produce the germline difference seen at one junction end. V is TRBV20-1 and J is TRBJ2-5, with 7 positions matching TRBD2. CDR1 is DFQATT, CDR2 SNEGSKA, per germline (reference sequence). The CDR3 is 8 amino acids. CDR3: CSALRGDF. The CDR3 DNA reads TGCAGTGCTTTACGGGGGGACTTC.

The J gene is TRBJ1-4, the V gene TRBV19; D may be TRBD1 (5 bases). The CDR3 is 15 residues long. Germline CDR1 LNHDA, CDR2 SQIVND (reference sequence). V gave up 8 bases and J gave up 5 bases, with 18 bases separating them. CDR3: CASYGVGLRNEKLFF. Written as DNA, the CDR3 is TGTGCCAGTTACGGTGTGGGGCTAAGGAATGAAAAACTGTTTTTT.

This sequence joins TRBV6-2 or TRBV6-3 and TRBJ2-7; D perhaps matches TRBD2 (6 bases). The CDR3 is 15 amino acids. Trimming pared 1 base from V and 1 base from J, leaving 11 bases between. Per the germline V gene, CDR1 is MNHEY and CDR2 is SVGEGT. Here the CDR3 DNA reads TGTGCCAGCAGTTACTTTGCGGCGGGGTCCTACGAGCAGTACTTC. It is translated as CASSYFAAGSYEQYF.

As to this clone: Its ends do not fully match the called genes, so a read error is possible. The gene calls are TRBV4-1 and TRBJ1-1; 9 bases are shared with TRBD1. Germline V CDR1 and CDR2: MGHRA, YSYEKL. The CDR3 has 15 residues. The CDR3 reads CARSRPGQGGTEAFF. The CDR3 DNA follows: TGCGCCCGCAGCCGCCCGGGACAGGGAGGCACTGAAGCTTTCTTT.

The chain joins TRBV12-1 to TRBJ1-1. TRBV12-1 is an annotated pseudogene. The CDR3 runs to 16 residues. The CDR3 DNA reads TGTGCCAGCAGCCACCGGAGGGCATGGATGAACACTGAAGCTTTCTTT. It specifies CASSHRRAWMNTEAFF.

The chain joins TRBV3-1 (or the pseudogene TRBV3-2) to TRBJ2-7; 10 nucleotides align to TRBD2. CDR3 length equals 16 residues. J gave up 9 bases and V 3 bases, and 14 bases lay outside the gene matches. The germline CDR1 and CDR2 sequences are LGHDT and YNNKEL (reference sequence). The CDR3, as DNA: TGTGCCAGCAGCCATCAATCTGCGAGCGGGGGGGCCACGCAGTACTTC. It yields the protein CASSHQSASGGATQYF.

This chain joins TRBV7-9 and TRBJ1-5; D unresolved. Between the trimmed V and J ends, which lost 1 base and 6 bases, there was a span of 7 bases. Per the germline V gene, CDR1 is SEHNR and CDR2 is FQNEAQ (reference sequence). The CDR3 runs 13 residues. CDR3 region: CASSLVFGQPQHF. The CDR3, as DNA: TGTGCCAGCAGCTTAGTCTTCGGTCAGCCCCAGCATTTT.

The chain has TRBV19 and TRBJ1-6; perhaps TRBD1 as D (5 bases). In germline, CDR1 is LNHDA, CDR2 SQIVND (reference sequence). CDR3 size: 15 residues. V lost 0 bases to trimming and J lost 8 bases, with 11 bases between them. CDR3 sequence: CASSIEGTLHSPLHF. CDR3 sequence (DNA): TGTGCCAGTAGTATAGAGGGGACCTTACATTCACCCCTCCACTTT.

This chain joins TRBV5-1 and TRBJ1-2; 8 bases line up with TRBD1. The CDR3 is 16 amino acids. J gave up 4 bases and V 0 bases, and 8 bases lay outside the gene matches. Germline CDR1 and CDR2: SGHRS and YFSETQ. This CDR3 reads CASSLGQGLPIYGYTF. CDR3 DNA: TGCGCCAGCAGCTTGGGACAGGGGCTACCGATCTATGGCTACACCTTC.

The chain employs TRBV4-1 and TRBJ1-5; 7 bases agree with TRBD1. The junction had 2 bases not matched to a gene; V was cut back by 0 bases and J by 3 bases. Germline CDR1 is MGHRA and CDR2 is YSYEKL. The CDR3 spans 15 residues. CDR3 nucleotide sequence: TGCGCCAGCAGCCAAGACGACAGGGACAATCAGCCCCAGCATTTT. This gives the protein CASSQDDRDNQPQHF.

The chain couples TRBV5-1 to TRBJ1-2; D unclear. Germline V lookup: CDR1 SGHRS, CDR2 YFSETQ. The germline V and J ends were trimmed by 2 bases and 1 base, with 15 bases remaining between them. CDR3 size: 16 residues. The CDR3 sequence: CASSLGRAESNYGYTF. Written as DNA, the CDR3 is TGCGCCAGCAGCTTAGGCCGGGCCGAGAGTAACTATGGCTACACCTTC.